This T cell receptor beta chain stems from a study of technical replicates of blood from several donors. Only in-frame clones appear in the TCRdb table, and some are missing; sequencing was by immunoSEQ multiplex PCR. The sample yields around 98,000 clones, 95% seen once. The CDR3 loop spans 13 amino acids. V lost 4 bases and J lost 14; bases outside the gene matches: 11. CDR1 and CDR2 (germline): SSHAT, FNYEAQ (reference sequence). The receptor was isolated from a human donor in good health. Sequencing used T cells isolated from PBMCs. The rearrangement links TRBV7-7 to TRBJ2-3; 8 positions agree with TRBD1. CDR3 sequence: CASSYATGEERYF. The CDR3 DNA is TGTGCCAGCAGCTACGCGACAGGGGAGGAGCGGTATTTT.